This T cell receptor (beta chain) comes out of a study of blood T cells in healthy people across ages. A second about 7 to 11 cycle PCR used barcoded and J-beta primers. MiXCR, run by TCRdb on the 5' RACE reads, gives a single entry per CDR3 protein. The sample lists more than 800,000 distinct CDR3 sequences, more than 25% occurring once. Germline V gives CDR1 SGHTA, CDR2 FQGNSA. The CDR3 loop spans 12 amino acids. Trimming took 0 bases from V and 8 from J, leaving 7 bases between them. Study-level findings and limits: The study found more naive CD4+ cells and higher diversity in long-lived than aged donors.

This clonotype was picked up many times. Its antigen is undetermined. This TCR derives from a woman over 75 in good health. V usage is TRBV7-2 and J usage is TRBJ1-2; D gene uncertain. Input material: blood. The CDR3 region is CASSLAGLGYTF. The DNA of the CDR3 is TGTGCCAGCAGCTTAGCGGGTCTGGGCTACACCTTC. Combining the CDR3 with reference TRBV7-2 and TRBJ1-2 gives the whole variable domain GAGVSQSPSNKVTEKGKDVELRCDPISGHTALYWYRQSLGQGLEFLIYFQGNSAPDKSGLPSDRFSAERTGGSVSTLTIQRTQQEDSAVYLCASSLAGLGYTFGSGTRLTVV.